The sequence of this TCR beta chain was determined in a study of Ad26.COV2.S vaccination and SARS-CoV-2 variants. Treatment reported: around 19 received Ad26.COV2.S at low or high dose, single or two shots; about 5 received placebo; per-sample allocation not given. The samples date from day 63 after the first vaccine or placebo injection. The germline V gene encodes CDR1 LNHNV and CDR2 YYDKDF (reference sequence). This CDR3 is 15 amino acids long. Deletions cut 0 bases from V and 0 bases from J, with 6 bases between. Generated by immunoSEQ multiplex PCR, the TCRdb table keeps only in-frame clones and is missing some. The sample gives 400,000 or so clones, approximately 86% of which show up once; approximately 3.7% is in the top ten.

This specimen was peripheral blood, taken in a trial of Ad26.COV2.S vaccine versus placebo. The clonotype was recovered from a person between 18 and 65 years old who received the Ad26.COV2.S COVID-19 vaccine or a placebo. This chain joins TRBV15 and TRBJ1-5, with unresolved D. The CDR3 nucleotides are TGTGCCACCAGCAGAGATCCCTATAGCAATCAGCCCCAGCATTTT. It encodes CATSRDPYSNQPQHF. Full variable domain (outside the CDR3, taken from reference TRBV15 and TRBJ1-5): DAMVIQNPRYQVTQFGKPVTLSCSQTLNHNVMYWYQQKSSQAPKLLFHYYDKDFNNEADTPDNFQSRRPNTSFCFLDIRSPGLGDTAMYLCATSRDPYSNQPQHFGDGTRLSIL.